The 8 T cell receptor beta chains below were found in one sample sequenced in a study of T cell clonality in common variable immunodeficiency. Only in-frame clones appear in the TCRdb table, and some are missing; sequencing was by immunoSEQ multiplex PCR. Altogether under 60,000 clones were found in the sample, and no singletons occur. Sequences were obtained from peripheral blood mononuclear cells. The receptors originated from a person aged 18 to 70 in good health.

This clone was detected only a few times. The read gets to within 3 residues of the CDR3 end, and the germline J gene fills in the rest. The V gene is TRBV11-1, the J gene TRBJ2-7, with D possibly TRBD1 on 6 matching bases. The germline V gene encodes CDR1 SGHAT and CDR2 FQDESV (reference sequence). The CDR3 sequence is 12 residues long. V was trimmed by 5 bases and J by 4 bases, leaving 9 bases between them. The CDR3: CASSHRVYEQYF. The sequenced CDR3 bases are TGTGCCAGCAGCCACAGGGTTTACGAG.

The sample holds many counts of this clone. The CDR3 loop reads CSAPAGTSGHYNEQFF. CDR3 DNA (partial): TGCAGTGCCCCAGCCGGGACTAGCGGACATTACAATGAG. This rearrangement joins TRBV20-1 to TRBJ2-1; 11 nucleotides align to TRBD2. The read falls 3 residues short of the CDR3 end, and the missing part is taken from the germline J gene. V was clipped by 6 bases and J by 4 bases; unmatched bases: 11. The germline gives CDR1 DFQATT, CDR2 SNEGSKA (reference sequence). CDR3 size: 16 residues.

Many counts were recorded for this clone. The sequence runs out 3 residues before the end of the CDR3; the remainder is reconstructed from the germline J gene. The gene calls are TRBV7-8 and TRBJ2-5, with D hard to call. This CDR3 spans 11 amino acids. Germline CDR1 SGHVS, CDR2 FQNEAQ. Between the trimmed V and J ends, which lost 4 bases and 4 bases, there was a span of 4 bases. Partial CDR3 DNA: TGTGCCAGCAGCTCTAGAGAGACC. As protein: CASSSRET. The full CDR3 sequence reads CASSSRETQYF.

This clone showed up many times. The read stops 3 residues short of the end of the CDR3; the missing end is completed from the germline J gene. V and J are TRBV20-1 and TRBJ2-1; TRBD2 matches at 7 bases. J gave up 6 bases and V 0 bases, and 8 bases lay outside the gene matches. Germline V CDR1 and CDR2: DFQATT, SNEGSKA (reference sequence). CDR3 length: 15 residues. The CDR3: CSARDFSGVSNEQFF. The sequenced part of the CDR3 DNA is TGCAGTGCTAGAGATTTCAGCGGGGTCTCCAATGAG.

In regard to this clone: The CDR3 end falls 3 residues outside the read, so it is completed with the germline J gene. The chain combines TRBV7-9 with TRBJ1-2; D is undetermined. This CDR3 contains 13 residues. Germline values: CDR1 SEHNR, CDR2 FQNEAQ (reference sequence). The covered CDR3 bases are TGTGCCAGCAGCCTCCCTGGAGGGTACGAC. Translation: CASSLPGGYD. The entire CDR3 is CASSLPGGYDYTF.

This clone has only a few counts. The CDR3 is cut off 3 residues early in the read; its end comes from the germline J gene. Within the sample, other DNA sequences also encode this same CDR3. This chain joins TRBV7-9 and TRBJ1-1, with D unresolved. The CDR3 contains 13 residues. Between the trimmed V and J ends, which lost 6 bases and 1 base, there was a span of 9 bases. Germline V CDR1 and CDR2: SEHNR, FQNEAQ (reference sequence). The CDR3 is CASSQQPNTEAFF. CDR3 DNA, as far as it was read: TGTGCCAGCAGTCAACAGCCGAACACTGAA.

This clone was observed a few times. CDR3 DNA, as far as it was read: TGTGCCAGTAGTCTGGGGAGGGGGCAGAGAACTGAA. This gives the protein CASSLGRGQRTE. The CDR3 as a whole reads CASSLGRGQRTEAFF. J is TRBJ1-1 and V is TRBV19; 7 positions match TRBD1. The CDR3 end lies 3 residues beyond the end of the read and is filled in from the germline J gene. This CDR3 has 15 residues. Germline V gene lookup returns CDR1 LNHDA and CDR2 SQIVND (reference sequence). The V segment lost 5 bases and the J segment 5 bases; nucleotides outside the gene matches: 11.

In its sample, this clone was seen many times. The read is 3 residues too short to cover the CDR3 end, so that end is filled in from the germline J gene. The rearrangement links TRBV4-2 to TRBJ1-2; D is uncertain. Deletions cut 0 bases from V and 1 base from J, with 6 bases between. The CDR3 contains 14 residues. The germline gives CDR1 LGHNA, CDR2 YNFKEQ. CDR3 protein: CASSQDLFNYGYTF. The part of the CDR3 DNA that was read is TGTGCCAGCAGCCAAGATCTTTTTAACTATGGC.